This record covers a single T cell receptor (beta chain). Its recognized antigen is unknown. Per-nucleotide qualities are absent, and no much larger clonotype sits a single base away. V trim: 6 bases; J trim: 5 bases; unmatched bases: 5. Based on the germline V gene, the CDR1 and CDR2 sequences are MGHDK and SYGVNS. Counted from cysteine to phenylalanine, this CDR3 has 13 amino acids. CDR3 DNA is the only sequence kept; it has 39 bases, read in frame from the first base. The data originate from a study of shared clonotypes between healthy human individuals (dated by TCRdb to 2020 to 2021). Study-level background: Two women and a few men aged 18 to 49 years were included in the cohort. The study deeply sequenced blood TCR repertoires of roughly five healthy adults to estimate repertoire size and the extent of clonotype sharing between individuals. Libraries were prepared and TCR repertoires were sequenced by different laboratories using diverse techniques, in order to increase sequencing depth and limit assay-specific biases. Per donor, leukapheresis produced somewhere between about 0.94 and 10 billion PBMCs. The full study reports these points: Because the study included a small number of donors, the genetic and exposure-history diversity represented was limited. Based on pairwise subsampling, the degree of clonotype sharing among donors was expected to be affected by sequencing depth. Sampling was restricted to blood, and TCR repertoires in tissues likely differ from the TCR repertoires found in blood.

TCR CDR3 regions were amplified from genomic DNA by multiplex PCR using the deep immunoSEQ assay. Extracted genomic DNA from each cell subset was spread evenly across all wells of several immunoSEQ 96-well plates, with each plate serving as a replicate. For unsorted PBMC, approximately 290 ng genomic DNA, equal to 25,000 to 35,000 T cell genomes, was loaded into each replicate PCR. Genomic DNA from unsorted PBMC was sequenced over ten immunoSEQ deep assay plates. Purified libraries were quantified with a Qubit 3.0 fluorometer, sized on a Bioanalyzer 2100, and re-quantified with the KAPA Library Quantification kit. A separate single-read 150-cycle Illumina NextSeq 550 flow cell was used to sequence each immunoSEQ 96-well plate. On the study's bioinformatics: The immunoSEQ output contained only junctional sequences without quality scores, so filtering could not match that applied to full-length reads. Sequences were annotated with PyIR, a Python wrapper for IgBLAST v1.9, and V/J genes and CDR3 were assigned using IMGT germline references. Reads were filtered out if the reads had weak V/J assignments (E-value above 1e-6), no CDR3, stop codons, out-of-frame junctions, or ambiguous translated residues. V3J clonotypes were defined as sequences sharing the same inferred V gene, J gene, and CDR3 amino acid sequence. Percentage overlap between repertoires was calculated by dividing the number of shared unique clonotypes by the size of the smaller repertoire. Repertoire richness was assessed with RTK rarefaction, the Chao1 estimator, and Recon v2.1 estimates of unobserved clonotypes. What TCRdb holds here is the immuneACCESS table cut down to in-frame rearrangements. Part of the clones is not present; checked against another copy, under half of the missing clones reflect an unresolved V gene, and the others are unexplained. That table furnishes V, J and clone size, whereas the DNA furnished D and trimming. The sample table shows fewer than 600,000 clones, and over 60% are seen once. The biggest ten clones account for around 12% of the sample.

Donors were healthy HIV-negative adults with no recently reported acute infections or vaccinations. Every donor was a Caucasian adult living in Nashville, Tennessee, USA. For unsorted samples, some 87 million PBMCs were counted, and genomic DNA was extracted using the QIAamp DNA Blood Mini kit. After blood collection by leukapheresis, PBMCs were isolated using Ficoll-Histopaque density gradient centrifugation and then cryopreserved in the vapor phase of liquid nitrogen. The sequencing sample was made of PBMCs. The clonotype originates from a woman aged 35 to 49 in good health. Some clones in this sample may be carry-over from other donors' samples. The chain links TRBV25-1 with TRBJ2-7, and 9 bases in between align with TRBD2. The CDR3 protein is CASRGLAEHEQYF. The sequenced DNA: TGTGCCAGCAGGGGACTAGCCGAACACGAGCAGTACTTC.